The 27 T cell receptor beta chains presented below share a single source sample, sequenced in a study of early T cells in non-severe SARS-CoV-2 infection. From the 5' RACE reads, TCRdb called clonotypes with MiXCR, one entry per CDR3 protein. The table records 100,000 to 150,000 distinct CDR3 sequences, 14% to 15% of them present only once. Material: whole blood. The receptors were sampled from an adult who was a healthcare worker with PCR-confirmed SARS-CoV-2 infection or an uninfected control (not recorded which).

Comment on this clonotype: A junction end diverges from the germline sequence, so it may reflect a read error. The chain combines TRBV5-1 with TRBJ2-5; TRBD1 agrees at 8 bases. Germline-derived CDR1 and CDR2 are SGHRS and YFSETQ. There are 15 residues in the CDR3. The CDR3: CVSSLESGGFETQYF. In nucleotides, the CDR3 is TGCGTCAGCAGCTTGGAGTCAGGGGGCTTTGAGACCCAGTACTTC.

This clonotype has more than one count but fewer than ten. V is TRBV29-1 and J is TRBJ1-3; weak D call: TRBD1 (5 bases). CDR3 length: 13 amino acids. V was cut by 6 bases and J by 4 bases, with 13 bases left in between. CDR1 SQVTM and CDR2 ANQGSEA come from the germline V gene. As DNA, the CDR3 is TGCAGCGTCGCCGCAGGGTCAGGAAACACCATATATTTT. It yields the protein CSVAAGSGNTIYF.

This rearrangement joins TRBV27 to TRBJ1-3; the D gene is possibly TRBD1 (5 bases). The CDR3 has 13 residues. CDR1 is MNHEY, CDR2 SMNVEV, per germline (reference sequence). V was pared by 5 bases and J by 7 bases, with 12 bases between. The CDR3 nucleotides read TGTGCCAGCAGTCCGGGACTCTCTAACACCATATATTTT. This codes for CASSPGLSNTIYF.

This clonotype was detected only a few times. The J gene is TRBJ2-2, the V gene TRBV6-6, with a possible D match to TRBD2 (5 bases). From germline, CDR1 is MNHNY and CDR2 SVGAGI (reference sequence). V was cut by 8 bases and J by 6 bases, with 16 bases left in between. The CDR3 is 14 residues long. The CDR3 loop is CASSRGRRSGELFF. The CDR3 DNA sequence: TGTGCCAGCTCCCGAGGACGGAGGTCCGGGGAGCTGTTTTTT.

There are many counts of this clonotype. The chain employs TRBV20-1 and TRBJ2-5, with TRBD2 identical over 10 bases. Germline CDR1 reads DFQATT; CDR2 reads SNEGSKA (reference sequence). The CDR3 is 14 amino acids. The V and J ends lost 2 bases and 6 bases, in that order; junction bases with no gene match: 6. The CDR3 DNA reads as TGCAGTGCTAGATTCAGCGGGGGGGCCAAGACCCAGTACTTC. Translating it yields CSARFSGGAKTQYF.

The chain recombines TRBV18 with TRBJ2-3; D ambiguous. The CDR3 runs to 16 residues. Trimming took off 3 bases at V and 2 bases at J, with 15 bases between the two ends. Germline assignment: CDR1 KGHSH and CDR2 LQKENI. CDR3 nucleotides: TGTGCCAGCTCACCCCCCCAAGCGACTGTCACAGATACGCAGTATTTT. It encodes CASSPPQATVTDTQYF. The full variable domain, completed using reference TRBV18 and TRBJ2-3, is NAGVMQNPRHLVRRRGQEARLRCSPMKGHSHVYWYRQLPEEGLKFMVYLQKENIIDESGMPKERFSAEFPKEGPSILRIQQVVRGDSAAYFCASSPPQATVTDTQYFGPGTRLTVL.

This clonotype appeared a few times. The gene calls are TRBV3-1 and TRBJ1-2, with D possibly being TRBD1 (5 bases). The germline gives CDR1 LGHDT, CDR2 YNNKEL (reference sequence). This CDR3 is built from 13 residues. Trimming left V 2 bases short and J 3 bases short, with 7 bases between. The CDR3 reads CASSQQGDYGYTF. CDR3 nucleotide sequence: TGTGCCAGCAGCCAACAGGGTGACTATGGCTACACCTTC.

The chain joins TRBV18 to TRBJ2-7; 7 nucleotides align to TRBD1. Germline assignment: CDR1 KGHSH and CDR2 LQKENI. The junction had 9 bases not matched to a gene; V was cut back by 3 bases and J by 7 bases. There are 14 residues in the CDR3. This chain's CDR3 is CASSPRQGSEEQYF. Here the CDR3 DNA reads TGTGCCAGCTCACCGAGACAGGGTTCGGAGGAGCAGTACTTC.

The chain recombines TRBV20-1 with TRBJ2-7, with D possibly being TRBD2 (6 bases). CDR1 and CDR2 from the germline V gene are DFQATT and SNEGSKA (reference sequence). The CDR3 is 14 residues long. V dropped 1 base and J dropped 2 bases, with 12 bases sitting between them. Here the CDR3 reads CSARAGTGTYEQYF. The CDR3 nucleotides read TGCAGTGCTAGAGCCGGGACTGGCACCTACGAGCAGTACTTC.

The sample holds a few counts of this clonotype. The J gene is TRBJ2-2, the V gene TRBV7-3; D may be TRBD1 or TRBD2 (6 bases each). From germline, CDR1 is SGHTA and CDR2 FQGTGA. V was cut by 5 bases and J by 6 bases, with 16 bases left in between. The CDR3 extends over 15 amino acids. The CDR3 region is CASSALSGASGELFF. The CDR3 DNA is TGTGCCAGCAGCGCTTTGTCGGGGGCTTCCGGGGAGCTGTTTTTT.

The genes are TRBV9 and TRBJ2-5; D is uncertain. The germline V and J ends were trimmed by 4 bases and 4 bases, with 11 bases remaining between them. Germline CDR1 SGDLS, CDR2 YYNGEE. The CDR3 is made up of 13 amino acids. The CDR3 loop is CASSFSIGETQYF. Here the CDR3 DNA reads TGTGCCAGCAGCTTTAGTATTGGAGAGACCCAGTACTTC.

This chain joins TRBV5-4 and TRBJ2-5, with D perhaps TRBD2 (5 bases). Trimming stripped 3 bases from V and 4 bases from J, with 10 bases between. This CDR3 has 13 amino acids. Per germline, CDR1 SGHNT and CDR2 YYREEE (reference sequence). CDR3 in DNA: TGTGCCAGCAGCTCAGGACTGGCAGAGACCCAGTACTTC. It specifies CASSSGLAETQYF.

V gene TRBV28 combines with J gene TRBJ2-2; possibly TRBD1 for D (6 bases). The ends were cut back, 10 bases at V and 8 bases at J, with 14 bases in the middle. Germline assignment: CDR1 MDHEN and CDR2 SYDVKM. There are 12 residues in the CDR3. The chain's CDR3 is CATLRGLGELFF. CDR3 coding DNA: TGTGCCACCCTCAGGGGATTAGGGGAGCTGTTTTTT.

The table lists this clonotype with a few counts. The gene calls are TRBV7-8 and TRBJ1-1; a weak D match, TRBD1 (6 bases). The CDR3 extends over 13 amino acids. Trimming took off 3 bases at V and 8 bases at J, with 13 bases between the two ends. From germline, CDR1 is SGHVS and CDR2 FQNEAQ. For the CDR3, the DNA is TGTGCCAGCAGCTTGGACAGACTCGAAGAAGCTTTCTTT. Translation gives CASSLDRLEEAFF.

V gene TRBV6-1 combines with J gene TRBJ1-5; TRBD1 agrees at 7 bases. This CDR3 contains 15 residues. CDR1 is MNHNS, CDR2 SASEGT, per germline. The V and J ends lost 2 bases and 10 bases, in that order; junction bases with no gene match: 11. CDR3 in DNA: TGTGCCAGCAGTGAATCTGAGGGGGCGATCGGTCCCCAGCATTTT. Protein sequence: CASSESEGAIGPQHF.

This clonotype was seen a few times. The chain couples TRBV7-3 to TRBJ2-2; 10 nucleotides align to TRBD2. The germline gives CDR1 SGHTA, CDR2 FQGTGA. The CDR3 runs 16 residues. V lost 4 bases to trimming and J lost 4 bases; unmatched junction nucleotides: 6. In nucleotides, the CDR3 is TGTGCCAGCAGCTCTTCTAGCGGGGGAGTCACCGGGGAGCTGTTTTTT. Protein sequence: CASSSSSGGVTGELFF.

The chain combines TRBV27 with TRBJ1-5; D is undetermined. Trimming left V 2 bases short and J 1 base short, with 9 bases between. The germline V gene encodes CDR1 MNHEY and CDR2 SMNVEV (reference sequence). This CDR3 contains 15 residues. The CDR3 nucleotides read TGTGCCAGCAGTTTAGGAAGATCGAGCAATCAGCCCCAGCATTTT. The encoded protein is CASSLGRSSNQPQHF.

This clonotype was counted at least ten times. The J gene is TRBJ1-3, the V gene TRBV7-6, with D tentatively TRBD1 (5 bases). V gave up 1 base and J gave up 0 bases, with 16 bases separating them. The germline V gene has CDR1 SGHVS and CDR2 FNYEAQ. The CDR3 is made up of 18 amino acids. CDR3 sequence reads: CASSLGIPGPSSGNTIYF. The DNA of the CDR3 is TGTGCCAGCAGCTTAGGGATTCCGGGGCCGAGCTCTGGAAACACCATATATTTT.

In the case of this clonotype: The CDR3 does not close with the conserved phenylalanine or tryptophan, likely indicating a read error. The chain links TRBV12-3 or TRBV12-4 to TRBJ2-1; TRBD2 might be the D (6 bases). V was cut by 6 bases and J by 6 bases, with 15 bases left in between. The CDR3 length is 14 residues. CDR3 amino acids: CASSTEAGPNEQFL. As DNA, the CDR3 is TGTGCCAGCAGCACTGAGGCGGGGCCCAATGAGCAGTTCCTC.

This clonotype was recorded a few times. The chain recombines TRBV12-3 or TRBV12-4 with TRBJ1-6, with TRBD1 matching 10 bases. CDR3 length: 14 amino acids. V shed 6 bases and J 8 bases; nucleotides not matched to a gene: 4. CDR3 protein: CASRPGTGDSPLHF. Here the CDR3 DNA reads TGTGCCAGCAGGCCCGGGACAGGGGATTCACCCCTCCACTTT.

This clonotype was recorded at least ten times. CDR3: CASSQGDGNQPQHF. The CDR3 nucleotides are TGTGCCAGCAGCCAAGGTGATGGGAATCAGCCCCAGCATTTT. This chain connects TRBV3-1 to TRBJ1-5; D is ambiguous. The CDR3 is made up of 14 amino acids. Trimming took 1 base from V and 4 from J, leaving 8 bases between them. Looked up from germline, CDR1 is LGHDT and CDR2 is YNNKEL (reference sequence).

V usage is TRBV6-2 or TRBV6-3 and J usage is TRBJ2-3, with D maybe TRBD1 (5 bases). There are 15 residues in the CDR3. Germline lookup yields CDR1 MNHEY and CDR2 SVGEGT. Trimming took 2 bases from V and 2 from J, leaving 11 bases between them. CDR3 region: CASSYSRGLTDTQYF. The DNA for the CDR3 is TGTGCCAGCAGTTACAGTAGGGGCCTCACAGATACGCAGTATTTT.

This clonotype was picked up many times. The rearrangement uses TRBV20-1 and TRBJ2-7; 8 bases are a match to TRBD1. There are 15 residues in the CDR3. The V gene's germline CDR1 is DFQATT and CDR2 SNEGSKA (reference sequence). With 0 bases clipped from V and 0 bases from J, the junction kept 4 bases outside the gene matches. CDR3 DNA: TGCAGTGCTAGAGATCGACAGGGGAGCTCCTACGAGCAGTACTTC. Amino acids: CSARDRQGSSYEQYF.

The chain recombines TRBV5-1 with TRBJ1-1, with D possibly matching TRBD1 (5 bases). CDR3 length: 16 residues. Germline CDR1 is SGHRS and CDR2 is YFSETQ. Trimming took 1 base from V and 0 from J, leaving 13 bases between them. Written as DNA, the CDR3 is TGCGCCAGCAGCTTGAGGGCAGGGAAAATGAACACTGAAGCTTTCTTT. Translating it yields CASSLRAGKMNTEAFF.

This clonotype showed up just a few times. V is TRBV6-1 and J is TRBJ1-5; maybe TRBD1 (6 bases). The V end lost 0 bases, the J end lost 7 bases, and 16 bases lay between the germline ends. This CDR3 has 16 residues. CDR1 is MNHNS and CDR2 is SASEGT in the germline V gene. As DNA, the CDR3 is TGTGCCAGCAGTGAAGCCCCCCGGGGTAGGGGGCAGCCCCAGCATTTT. Translating it yields CASSEAPRGRGQPQHF.

There are many counts of this clonotype. V is TRBV11-2 and J is TRBJ2-1; D may be TRBD2 (6 bases). Germline-derived CDR1 and CDR2 are SGHAT and FQNNGV. Trimming stripped 5 bases from V and 5 bases from J, with 19 bases between. This CDR3 has 16 residues. The CDR3 spells CASSPLTGRRHNEQFF. CDR3 DNA: TGTGCCAGCAGCCCGCTAACGGGGAGGAGACACAATGAGCAGTTCTTC.

The chain is built from TRBV6-1 and TRBJ2-7, with TRBD2 matching over 8 bases. The germline gives CDR1 MNHNS, CDR2 SASEGT. After removal of 6 bases from V and 5 bases from J, the junction contained 15 bases not matched to a gene. The CDR3 has 16 residues. CDR3 nucleotides: TGTGCCAGCAGACCTCGGGGGGGCCAGCCCCGAGACGAGCAGTACTTC. Its protein product is CASRPRGGQPRDEQYF.